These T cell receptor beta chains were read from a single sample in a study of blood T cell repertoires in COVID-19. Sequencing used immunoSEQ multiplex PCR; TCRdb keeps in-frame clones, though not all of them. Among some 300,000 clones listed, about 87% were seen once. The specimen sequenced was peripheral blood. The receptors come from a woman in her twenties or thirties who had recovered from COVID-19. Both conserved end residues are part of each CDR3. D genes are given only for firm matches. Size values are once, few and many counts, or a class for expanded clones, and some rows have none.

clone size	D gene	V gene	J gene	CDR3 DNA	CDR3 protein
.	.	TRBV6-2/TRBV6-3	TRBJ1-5	TGTGCCAGCAGTTACGGGGGGGGCGGTCAGCCCCAGCATTTT	CASSYGGGGQPQHF
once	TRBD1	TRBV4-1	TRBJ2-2	TGCGCCAGCAGCCCGGGACAGGGGACCGGGGAGCTGTTTTTT	CASSPGQGTGELFF
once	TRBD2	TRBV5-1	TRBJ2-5	TGCGCCAGCAGCTTGAGGGCGGGGGGTCCGGAGACCCAGTACTTC	CASSLRAGGPETQYF
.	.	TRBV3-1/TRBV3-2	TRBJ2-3	TGTGCCAGCAGCCAAGATCTCACAGATACGCAGTATTTT	CASSQDLTDTQYF
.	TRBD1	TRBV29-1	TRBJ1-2	TGCAGCGTTGAAGACTGGACAGGGGTTGGCGGCTACACCTTC	CSVEDWTGVGGYTF
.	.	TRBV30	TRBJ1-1	TGTGCCTGGAGTCCCGGGGGGGACACTGAAGCTTTCTTT	CAWSPGGDTEAFF
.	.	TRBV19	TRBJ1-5	TGTGCCAGTAGTGTCCTGACACAGCCCCAGCATTTT	CASSVLTQPQHF
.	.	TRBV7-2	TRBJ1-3	TGTGCCAGCAGCTCCACCGGGAACTTGGCCTCTGGAAACACCATATATTTT	CASSSTGNLASGNTIYF
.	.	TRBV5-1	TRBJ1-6	TGCGCCAGCAGCTTCGGGGGGTCCTATAATTCACCCCTCCACTTT	CASSFGGSYNSPLHF
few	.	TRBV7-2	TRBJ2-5	TGTGCCAGCAGCTTAGGGCTAGCCCAAGAGACCCAGTACTTC	CASSLGLAQETQYF
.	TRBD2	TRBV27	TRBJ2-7	TGTGCCAGCAGTTTATTGGCTAGCGGGCCAGAGCAGTACTTC	CASSLLASGPEQYF
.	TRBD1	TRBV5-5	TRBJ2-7	TGTGCCAGCAGTGGGACAGGGGGGGTTTACGAGCAGTACTTC	CASSGTGGVYEQYF
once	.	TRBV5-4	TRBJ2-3	TGTGCCAGCAGCTCCGAACCGAGAGATACGCAGTATTTT	CASSSEPRDTQYF
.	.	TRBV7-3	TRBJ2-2	TGTGCCAGCAGCCCAGTGGCAGGGAACACCGGGGAGCTGTTTTTT	CASSPVAGNTGELFF
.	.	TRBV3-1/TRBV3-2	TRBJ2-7	TGTGCCAGCAAGACGAGCGGGTTCTCGGAGCAGTACTTC	CASKTSGFSEQYF
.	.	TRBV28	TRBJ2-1	TGTGCCAGCAGTTTCGGACTAAACAATGAGCAGTTCTTC	CASSFGLNNEQFF
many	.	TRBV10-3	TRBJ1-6	TGTGCCATCAGTGAGAATCAGAATAATTCACCCCTCCACTTT	CAISENQNNSPLHF
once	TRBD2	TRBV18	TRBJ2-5	TGTGCCAGCTCGGCGGGACTAGCGGGGCCCGGGGCCCAGTACTTC	CASSAGLAGPGAQYF
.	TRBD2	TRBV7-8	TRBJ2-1	TGTGCCAGCAGCTTAGAGCGGGGATCCAATGAGCAGTTCTTC	CASSLERGSNEQFF
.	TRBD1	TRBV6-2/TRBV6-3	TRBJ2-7	TGTGCCAGCAGCCTCGGACAGGGCCGTTACGAGCAGTACTTC	CASSLGQGRYEQYF
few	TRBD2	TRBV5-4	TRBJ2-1	TGTGCCAGCAGCTATAAAGCGGGGAGCAATGAGCAGTTCTTC	CASSYKAGSNEQFF
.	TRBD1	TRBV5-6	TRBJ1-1	TGTGCCAGCAGCTTGGCCCGGACGACAGGGTTGAACACTGAAGCTTTCTTT	CASSLARTTGLNTEAFF
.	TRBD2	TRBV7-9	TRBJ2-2	TGTGCCAGCAGCTTAGCACGGGGGGGCACCGGGGAGCTGTTTTTT	CASSLARGGTGELFF
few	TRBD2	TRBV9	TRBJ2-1	TGTGCCAGCAGCGTAGGGCCTAGCGGTGAGCAGTTCTTC	CASSVGPSGEQFF
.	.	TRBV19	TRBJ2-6	TGTGCCAGTAGTATTCGGGGCTCTGGGGCCAACGTCCTGACTTTC	CASSIRGSGANVLTF
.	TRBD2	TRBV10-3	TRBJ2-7	TGTGCCACCTTGACTAGCGGGGGAACCTACGAGCAGTACTTC	CATLTSGGTYEQYF
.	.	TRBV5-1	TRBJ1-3	TGCGCCAGCAGCGTACAGGGTCATGGCTCTGGAAACACCATATATTTT	CASSVQGHGSGNTIYF
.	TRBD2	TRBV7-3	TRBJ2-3	TGTGCCAGCAGCTCGGGACTAGCGGGAATGCAGTATTTT	CASSSGLAGMQYF
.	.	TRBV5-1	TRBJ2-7	TGCGCCAGCAGCTTGGTGCAGGGTGGCAGCGAGCAGTACTTC	CASSLVQGGSEQYF
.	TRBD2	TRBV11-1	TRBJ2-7	TGTGCCAGCAGCCGCGGGAGGGACGAGCAGTACTTC	CASSRGRDEQYF
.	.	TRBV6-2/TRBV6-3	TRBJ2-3	TGTGCCAGCAGTCGACAAGATACGCAGTATTTT	CASSRQDTQYF
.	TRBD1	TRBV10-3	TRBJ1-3	TGTGCCATCAGTGACAGGACAGGGCCAACTGGGAGCACCATATATTTT	CAISDRTGPTGSTIYF
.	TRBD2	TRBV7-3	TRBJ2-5	TGTGCCAGCAGCCTAGGACTAGCGGGGGGTAGACAAGAGACCCAGTACTTC	CASSLGLAGGRQETQYF
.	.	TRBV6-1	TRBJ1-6	TGTGCCAGCAGTGAAGCGCTCTTAGGGGCGCTTAATTCACCCCTCCACTTT	CASSEALLGALNSPLHF
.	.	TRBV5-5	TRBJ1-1	TGTGCCAGCAGCCGTCCGGGAGTGAACACTGAAGCTTTCTTT	CASSRPGVNTEAFF
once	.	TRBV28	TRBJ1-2	TGTGCCAGCCAGGACAGAAACTATGGCTACACCTTC	CASQDRNYGYTF
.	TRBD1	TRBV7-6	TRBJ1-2	TGTGCCAGCAGCTTAGGGGACAGGGGATACGACTATGGCTACACCTTC	CASSLGDRGYDYGYTF
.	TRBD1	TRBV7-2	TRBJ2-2	TGTGCCAGCAGCTTATTAACAGGGACAGGGTACACCGGGGAGCTGTTTTTT	CASSLLTGTGYTGELFF
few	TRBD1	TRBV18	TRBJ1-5	TGTGCCAGCTCACTACAGGGGGGAGTCAGTAATCAGCCCCAGCATTTT	CASSLQGGVSNQPQHF
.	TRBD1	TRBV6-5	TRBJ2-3	TGTGCCTGCCGGGACAGGGATTTCACAGATACGCAGTATTTT	CACRDRDFTDTQYF
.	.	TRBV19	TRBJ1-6	TGTGCCAGTAGTACCCAGGGGAATTCACCCCTCCACTTT	CASSTQGNSPLHF
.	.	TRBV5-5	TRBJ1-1	TGTGCCAGCAGCTTGGCAACAGGGAAAACTGAAGCTTTCTTT	CASSLATGKTEAFF
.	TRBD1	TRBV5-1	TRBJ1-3	TGCGCCAGCAGCCCGACAGGGGTCGGAAACACCATATATTTT	CASSPTGVGNTIYF
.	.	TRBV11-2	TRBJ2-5	TGTGCCAGCAGCTCCCGAGGGAGTGGGCTCCAAGAGACCCAGTACTTC	CASSSRGSGLQETQYF
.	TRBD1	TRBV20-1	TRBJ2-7	TGCAGTGCTACTGAAAGCGCCGGGACAGGGAGGTACGAGCAGTACTTC	CSATESAGTGRYEQYF
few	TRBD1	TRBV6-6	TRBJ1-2	TGTGCCAGCACGGACAGGATCTATGGCTACACCTTC	CASTDRIYGYTF
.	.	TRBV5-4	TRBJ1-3	TGTGCCAGCAGCTTAGGGGGAACTGGAAACACCATATATTTT	CASSLGGTGNTIYF
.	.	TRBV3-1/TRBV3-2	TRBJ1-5	TGTGCCAGCAGCCAAGATGGCCCGACTTATAGCAATCAGCCCCAGCATTTT	CASSQDGPTYSNQPQHF
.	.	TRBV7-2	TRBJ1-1	TGTGCCAGCAGCCCAGGGACAAACGGGAACACTGAAGCTTTCTTT	CASSPGTNGNTEAFF
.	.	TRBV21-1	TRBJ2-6	TGTGCCAGCAGCAAAGGGCCTGAACGTGGGGCGGCGCGAGCCAACGTCCTGACTTTC	CASSKGPERGAARANVLTF